This entry lists 27 T cell receptor beta chains sequenced from one sample in a study of shared clonotypes between healthy human individuals. Clones were read by immunoSEQ multiplex PCR, and TCRdb kept only the in-frame ones, dropping some. The sample has roughly 1 million clones, about 80% seen once. Sample: memory CD4+ T cells sorted from blood. Noted subset: CD45RA-negative fraction. The origin of the receptors is a man aged 18 to 29 in good health.

The chain has TRBV7-9 and TRBJ2-2, with 7 positions matching TRBD2. Germline V gene lookup returns CDR1 SEHNR and CDR2 FQNEAQ (reference sequence). V lost 3 bases, J lost 3 bases, and 1 base stayed unmatched. The CDR3 extends over 14 amino acids. The DNA for the CDR3 is TGTGCCAGCAGCTTCGGACTAGACACCGGGGAGCTGTTTTTT. The encoded protein is CASSFGLDTGELFF.

V usage is TRBV29-1 and J usage is TRBJ1-2, with TRBD1 as a possible D gene (6 bases). The CDR3 has 14 residues. V lost 6 bases and J 3 bases, leaving 17 bases between the germline ends. Germline V lookup: CDR1 SQVTM, CDR2 ANQGSEA. CDR3 in DNA: TGCAGCGTCAGGGGAATGGCAGGGGACTATGGCTACACCTTC. Its translation is CSVRGMAGDYGYTF.

This chain links TRBV5-1 with TRBJ2-2; D remains unclear. V gave up 5 bases and J gave up 7 bases, with 15 bases separating them. The CDR3 runs to 14 residues. Looked up from germline, CDR1 is SGHRS and CDR2 is YFSETQ. The CDR3 here is CASRSLESDGELFF. The CDR3 nucleotides are TGCGCCAGCAGGTCACTGGAAAGCGACGGGGAGCTGTTTTTT.

A few counts support this clone. The rearrangement joins TRBV19 to TRBJ1-5, with unresolved D. V was trimmed by 7 bases and J by 2 bases, leaving 15 bases between them. CDR1 is LNHDA, CDR2 SQIVND, per germline (reference sequence). This CDR3 spans 15 amino acids. The CDR3 region is CASIADTWGNQPQHF. In nucleotides, the CDR3 is TGTGCCAGTATCGCTGACACTTGGGGCAATCAGCCCCAGCATTTT.

V gene TRBV19 combines with J gene TRBJ1-1; 7 nucleotides line up with TRBD1. Germline V lookup: CDR1 LNHDA, CDR2 SQIVND (reference sequence). The CDR3 sequence is 17 residues long. The V segment lost 7 bases and the J segment 1 base; nucleotides outside the gene matches: 15. The CDR3 DNA reads TGTGCCAGTACGTATGGACAGGCTAAAAGGGAGAACACTGAAGCTTTCTTT. Amino acids: CASTYGQAKRENTEAFF.

The V call is TRBV2, the J call TRBJ2-7; D is perhaps TRBD1 or TRBD2 (5 bases each). Germline CDR1 SNHLY, CDR2 FYNNEI. Trimming pared 7 bases from V and 9 bases from J, leaving 13 bases between. This CDR3 contains 11 residues. The CDR3 sequence: CASTPGPGQYF. CDR3 in DNA: TGTGCCAGCACCCCGGGGCCTGGGCAGTACTTC.

At least ten counts were recorded for this clone. This chain uses TRBV18 with TRBJ2-7; no definite D call. CDR1 is KGHSH, CDR2 LQKENI, per germline. The CDR3 spans 14 residues. With 3 bases removed from V and 1 base from J, the gap between germline ends came to 10 bases. The CDR3 coding sequence is TGTGCCAGCTCACCCCCCCAACGGTCCTACGAGCAGTACTTC. Translation: CASSPPQRSYEQYF.

In its sample, this clone was seen once. This chain connects TRBV9 to TRBJ2-5; a possible D gene is TRBD1 (6 bases). The V end was cut by 4 bases, the J end by 0 bases, with 19 bases between. The CDR3 length is 17 residues. Germline V gives CDR1 SGDLS, CDR2 YYNGEE. Here the CDR3 reads CASSPEPQGRHQETQYF. The CDR3 DNA follows: TGTGCCAGCAGCCCAGAACCACAGGGACGCCACCAAGAGACCCAGTACTTC.

The gene calls are TRBV30 and TRBJ1-6, with TRBD1 matching over 8 bases. CDR1 and CDR2 (germline): GTSNPN, SVGIG (reference sequence). The CDR3 covers 13 residues. V gave up 5 bases and J gave up 3 bases; unmatched junction bases: 0. The CDR3 DNA is TGTGCCTGGGGACAGGGCTATAATTCACCCCTCCACTTT. It encodes CAWGQGYNSPLHF.

This clone was detected only once. This chain joins TRBV5-6 and TRBJ2-1; D is possibly TRBD1 (6 bases). V lost 4 bases to trimming and J lost 0 bases, with 14 bases between them. This CDR3 spans 16 amino acids. CDR1 SGHDT and CDR2 YYEEEE come from the germline V gene. Here the CDR3 DNA reads TGTGCCAGCAGCCGTACAGGGTTCGTCTCCTACAATGAGCAGTTCTTC. This sequence encodes CASSRTGFVSYNEQFF. The variable domain in full, with the rest retrieved from reference TRBV5-6 and TRBJ2-1, is DAGVTQSPTHLIKTRGQQVTLRCSPKSGHDTVSWYQQALGQGPQFIFQYYEEEERQRGNFPDRFSGHQFPNYSSELNVNALLLGDSALYLCASSRTGFVSYNEQFFGPGTRLTVL.

Comments on this clone: The sample has other DNA sequences that encode this CDR3 too. The rearrangement joins TRBV18 to TRBJ1-6; no reliable D call. The CDR3 consists of 12 residues. V was clipped by 4 bases and J by 5 bases, with 3 bases between them. The V gene's germline CDR1 is KGHSH and CDR2 LQKENI. CDR3 DNA sequence: TGTGCCAGCTCACGGGATAATTCACCCCTCCACTTT. Its protein product is CASSRDNSPLHF.

The chain has TRBV5-1 and TRBJ1-1, with D perhaps matching TRBD1 (6 bases). CDR3 size: 15 residues. The ends were cut back, 4 bases at V and 0 bases at J, with 13 bases in the middle. Germline CDR1 reads SGHRS; CDR2 reads YFSETQ. The CDR3 sequence is CASSQRQDMNTEAFF. The CDR3 bases are TGCGCCAGCAGCCAGCGACAGGACATGAACACTGAAGCTTTCTTT.

The chain couples TRBV30 to TRBJ2-1, with 10 bases identical to TRBD2. Germline CDR1 reads GTSNPN; CDR2 reads SVGIG (reference sequence). The CDR3 spans 15 residues. The ends lost 2 bases at V and 7 bases at J; junction bases unmatched: 8. The DNA for the CDR3 is TGTGCCTGGAGTAAATTAGCGGGGGGAGGTAATGAGCAGTTCTTC. Protein product: CAWSKLAGGGNEQFF.

The chain uses TRBV5-6 and TRBJ1-1, with 9 bases identical to TRBD1. Germline assignment: CDR1 SGHDT and CDR2 YYEEEE. This CDR3 is built from 16 residues. With V trimmed by 3 bases and J by 1 base, 7 bases remained unmatched. CDR3 loop: CASSSGQGRGNTEAFF. In nucleotides, the CDR3 is TGTGCCAGCAGCTCCGGACAGGGGAGGGGGAACACTGAAGCTTTCTTT.

This clone came up a few times. V usage is TRBV2 and J usage is TRBJ2-7, with TRBD1 matching over 9 bases. CDR3 length equals 14 residues. The V gene end was trimmed by 4 bases and the J gene end by 7 bases; junction bases not matched to a gene: 8. Germline values: CDR1 SNHLY, CDR2 FYNNEI. The CDR3 region is CASSGGTGRWEQYF. The CDR3 nucleotides are TGTGCCAGCAGTGGAGGGACAGGGAGATGGGAGCAGTACTTC.

This clone came up a few times. V is TRBV6-6 and J is TRBJ2-7; 8 bases are a match to TRBD2. The CDR3 loop spans 14 amino acids. With 10 bases clipped from V and 0 bases from J, the junction kept 8 bases outside the gene matches. Germline CDR1 reads MNHNY; CDR2 reads SVGAGI (reference sequence). The CDR3 loop reads CATREGSISYEQYF. CDR3 DNA sequence: TGTGCCACCCGGGAGGGGTCCATCTCCTACGAGCAGTACTTC.

The gene calls are TRBV5-1 and TRBJ2-3; 10 nucleotides match TRBD1. J lost 0 bases, V lost 6 bases, and 7 bases had no gene match. The CDR3 has 16 amino acids. Germline values: CDR1 SGHRS, CDR2 YFSETQ. CDR3 coding DNA: TGCGCCAGCACCCTGACAGGGGGCCCCAGCACAGATACGCAGTATTTT. It codes for CASTLTGGPSTDTQYF.

The chain links TRBV27 to TRBJ1-4, with TRBD1 as a possible D gene (5 bases). Germline CDR1 MNHEY, CDR2 SMNVEV (reference sequence). This CDR3 comprises 16 residues. Trimming pared 5 bases from V and 4 bases from J, leaving 17 bases between. The chain's CDR3 is CASSRDPSGLNEKLFF. CDR3 in DNA: TGTGCCAGCAGTCGCGATCCTTCAGGGCTTAATGAAAAACTGTTTTTT. The variable domain in full, with the rest retrieved from reference TRBV27 and TRBJ1-4, is EAQVTQNPRYLITVTGKKLTVTCSQNMNHEYMSWYRQDPGLGLRQIYYSMNVEVTDKGDVPEGYKVSRKEKRNFPLILESPSPNQTSLYFCASSRDPSGLNEKLFFGSGTQLSVL.

This rearrangement joins TRBV9 to TRBJ2-3, with 10 bases fitting TRBD2. The ends lost 4 bases at V and 0 bases at J; junction bases unmatched: 5. CDR3 size: 16 residues. Germline V gives CDR1 SGDLS, CDR2 YYNGEE. This CDR3 is CASSPSGGASTDTQYF. In DNA, the CDR3 is TGTGCCAGCAGCCCAAGCGGGGGGGCTAGCACAGATACGCAGTATTTT.

This rearrangement joins TRBV19 to TRBJ1-1; 7 bases match TRBD1. With V trimmed by 8 bases and J by 0 bases, 3 bases remained unmatched. The CDR3 runs to 13 residues. From germline, CDR1 is LNHDA and CDR2 SQIVND (reference sequence). The chain's CDR3 is CASLGTVNTEAFF. Written as DNA, the CDR3 is TGTGCCAGTCTTGGGACAGTGAACACTGAAGCTTTCTTT.

The gene calls are TRBV7-8 and TRBJ1-6; D is unresolved. The germline V gene has CDR1 SGHVS and CDR2 FQNEAQ. The CDR3 is 16 amino acids. Between the trimmed V and J ends, which lost 2 bases and 6 bases, there was a span of 14 bases. CDR3 in amino acids: CASSLRASLSNSPLHF. In nucleotides, the CDR3 is TGTGCCAGCAGCTTACGGGCCTCACTGAGTAATTCACCCCTCCACTTT.

J is TRBJ2-7 and V is TRBV29-1; D perhaps matches TRBD1 (5 bases). Germline-derived CDR1 and CDR2 are SQVTM and ANQGSEA. V lost 1 base and J lost 6, with 13 bases in between. The CDR3 sequence is 13 residues long. The CDR3 protein is CSVEAPPRGEQYF. The CDR3, as DNA: TGCAGCGTTGAAGCCCCCCCAAGGGGCGAGCAGTACTTC.

The V and J genes are TRBV6-5 and TRBJ2-5, with 9 bases fitting TRBD1. CDR3 length: 16 amino acids. In germline, CDR1 is MNHEY, CDR2 SVGAGI. The trim removed 0 bases at V and 4 bases at J, leaving 6 bases unmatched. Here the CDR3 DNA reads TGTGCCAGCAGTTACTCCACTGGGACAGGGAGAGAGACCCAGTACTTC. Translation gives CASSYSTGTGRETQYF.

The chain links TRBV1 to TRBJ1-3. TRBV1 is annotated as a pseudogene. The CDR3 is 15 residues long. The CDR3 coding sequence is TGCACCAGCAGCCAAGATACTACCTCTGGAAACACCATATATTTT. Residues: CTSSQDTTSGNTIYF.

The chain is built from TRBV7-9 and TRBJ1-6; D is perhaps TRBD1 (5 bases). Germline V lookup: CDR1 SEHNR, CDR2 FQNEAQ (reference sequence). This CDR3 is 15 amino acids long. Trimming pared 1 base from V and 10 bases from J, leaving 14 bases between. The CDR3: CASSLGRQGGSPLHF. In nucleotides, the CDR3 is TGTGCCAGCAGCTTAGGCCGTCAGGGTGGCTCACCCCTCCACTTT.

The chain's CDR3 is CASSLPRYAGTEAFF. The DNA of the CDR3 is TGTGCCAGCAGTTTACCACGATATGCCGGCACTGAAGCTTTCTTT. This sequence joins TRBV28 and TRBJ1-1; D uncertain. The CDR3 sequence is 15 residues long. The germline gives CDR1 MDHEN, CDR2 SYDVKM. The V end was cut by 2 bases, the J end by 4 bases, with 14 bases between.

This clone has just a few counts. V usage is TRBV25-1 and J usage is TRBJ1-1, with a tentative D call TRBD1 (6 bases). Germline V gives CDR1 MGHDK, CDR2 SYGVNS. The CDR3 covers 14 residues. Trimming took 4 bases from V and 4 from J, leaving 13 bases between them. Here the CDR3 reads CASSVNRDGTEAFF. CDR3 nucleotides: TGTGCCAGCAGTGTCAACAGGGACGGCACTGAAGCTTTCTTT.